One and the same sample provided the 20 T cell receptor beta chains below, sequenced in a study of cytomegalovirus exposure and HLA in healthy donors. The PCR had 60 Vbeta and 13 Jbeta primers. Assay: immunoSEQ multiplex PCR; the TCRdb copy retains only in-frame clones and omits some. Of 150,000 to 200,000 clones detected, roughly 71% appear once; the ten largest clones hold 6% to 8%. The source material was PBMCs. These receptors came from a male donor in good health and CMV-seropositive.

This sequence joins TRBV2 and TRBJ2-6; D call uncertain. The CDR3 is 15 residues long. The V end lost 5 bases, the J end lost 0 bases, and 8 bases lay between the germline ends. In germline, CDR1 is SNHLY, CDR2 FYNNEI. The CDR3: CASSSILSGANVLTF. CDR3 DNA sequence: TGTGCCAGCAGTTCTATTCTCTCTGGGGCCAACGTCCTGACTTTC.

This chain joins TRBV19 and TRBJ1-1, with TRBD1 matching 8 bases. The germline CDR1 and CDR2 sequences are LNHDA and SQIVND (reference sequence). The CDR3 runs 14 residues. With V trimmed by 4 bases and J by 1 base, 2 bases remained unmatched. As DNA, the CDR3 is TGTGCCAGTAGTACCGGGACAGGGAACACTGAAGCTTTCTTT. This encodes CASSTGTGNTEAFF.

This chain joins TRBV29-1 and TRBJ2-7; possible D gene TRBD2, 5 bases. The V gene's germline CDR1 is SQVTM and CDR2 ANQGSEA. This CDR3 region has 12 residues. Trimming took 7 bases from V and 4 from J, leaving 14 bases between them. The CDR3 bases are TGCAGCGGACTAAGTCCGAGATACGAGCAGTACTTC. This gives the protein CSGLSPRYEQYF.

This rearrangement joins TRBV14 to TRBJ1-1; a weak D match, TRBD1 (5 bases). The germline gives CDR1 SGHDN, CDR2 FVKESK. The CDR3 extends over 15 amino acids. V lost 10 bases and J 0 bases, leaving 18 bases between the germline ends. CDR3 residues: CATVRRARMNTEAFF. The CDR3 DNA follows: TGTGCCACCGTGCGCAGGGCCAGAATGAACACTGAAGCTTTCTTT.

V gene TRBV2 combines with J gene TRBJ1-1, with D possibly matching TRBD1 (5 bases). This CDR3 is 13 amino acids long. The V and J ends lost 9 bases and 5 bases respectively, with 16 bases between them. Germline V CDR1 and CDR2: SNHLY, FYNNEI. CDR3 residues: CARGMGRKTEAFF. CDR3 nucleotides: TGTGCCAGAGGAATGGGGCGGAAGACTGAAGCTTTCTTT. The whole variable domain, remainder taken from reference TRBV2 and TRBJ1-1, is EPEVTQTPSHQVTQMGQEVILRCVPISNHLYFYWYRQILGQKVEFLVSFYNNEISEKSEIFDDQFSVERPDGSNFTLKIRSTKLEDSAMYFCARGMGRKTEAFFGQGTRLTVV.

The DNA of the CDR3 is TGTGCCAGCAGCCCCAGGGTTGGCACAGATACGCAGTATTTT. Translating gives CASSPRVGTDTQYF. J is TRBJ2-3 and V is TRBV7-9; TRBD1 might be the D (5 bases). V gave up 5 bases and J gave up 1 base, with 10 bases separating them. CDR3 length: 14 amino acids. The germline gives CDR1 SEHNR, CDR2 FQNEAQ (reference sequence).

The V and J genes are TRBV9 and TRBJ2-7; D is possibly TRBD1 (5 bases). CDR3 length: 14 residues. Looked up from germline, CDR1 is SGDLS and CDR2 is YYNGEE. Trimming took off 4 bases at V and 0 bases at J, with 11 bases between the two ends. The CDR3 here is CASSPGASSYEQYF. CDR3 nucleotide sequence: TGTGCCAGCAGCCCTGGGGCATCCTCCTACGAGCAGTACTTC.

The gene calls are TRBV5-1 and TRBJ2-2; D not resolved. V shed 0 bases and J shed 1 base, with 10 bases lying between them. The CDR3 runs to 16 residues. CDR1 and CDR2 from the germline V gene are SGHRS and YFSETQ. CDR3 sequence (DNA): TGCGCCAGCAGCTTGGGGCCTCAAGAGAACACCGGGGAGCTGTTTTTT. Protein sequence: CASSLGPQENTGELFF. Full variable domain (missing parts from reference TRBV5-1 and TRBJ2-2): KAGVTQTPRYLIKTRGQQVTLSCSPISGHRSVSWYQQTPGQGLQFLFEYFSETQRNKGNFPGRFSGRQFSNSRSEMNVSTLELGDSALYLCASSLGPQENTGELFFGEGSRLTVL.

Points on this clone: This same CDR3 is encoded by further DNA sequences in the sample. The CDR3 sequence: CASSPTVYEQYF. The CDR3 DNA is TGTGCCAGCAGCCCGACAGTTTACGAGCAGTACTTC. The chain carries TRBV7-9 and TRBJ2-7, with a tentative D call TRBD1 (5 bases). The CDR3 contains 12 residues. The germline V and J ends were trimmed by 5 bases and 4 bases, with 9 bases remaining between them. CDR1 and CDR2 from the germline V gene are SEHNR and FQNEAQ (reference sequence).

The CDR3 loop is CASTVERVYSPLHF. DNA of the CDR3: TGTGCCAGCACCGTGGAGCGGGTTTATTCACCCCTCCACTTT. V is TRBV6-1 and J is TRBJ1-6, with no clear D. Trimming stripped 7 bases from V and 8 bases from J, with 15 bases between. This CDR3 region has 14 residues. Germline lookup yields CDR1 MNHNS and CDR2 SASEGT.

This rearrangement joins TRBV14 to TRBJ1-1; 7 positions agree with TRBD1. The CDR3 loop spans 13 amino acids. The V and J ends lost 3 bases and 10 bases, in that order; junction bases with no gene match: 8. Germline V gene lookup returns CDR1 SGHDN and CDR2 FVKESK. CDR3 coding DNA: TGTGCCAGCAGCCATGACAGGGCGCTCGGAGCTTTCTTT. It encodes CASSHDRALGAFF.

V is TRBV6-6 and J is TRBJ1-4; no reliable D call. Deletions cut 2 bases from V and 7 bases from J, with 11 bases between. Germline V lookup: CDR1 MNHNY, CDR2 SVGAGI (reference sequence). The CDR3 spans 14 residues. The CDR3 DNA is TGTGCCAGCAGTTACGAGGGAGTAGGTGAAAAACTGTTTTTT. As protein: CASSYEGVGEKLFF.

The chain employs TRBV6-5 and TRBJ1-2; TRBD1 is a possible D gene (5 bases). Germline V gene sequence: CDR1 MNHEY, CDR2 SVGAGI. Trimming stripped 8 bases from V and 8 bases from J, with 15 bases between. The length of the CDR3 is 12 residues. The CDR3 nucleotides read TGTGCCAGCTGGGGCAGGGCTGGGGGCTACACCTTC. It encodes CASWGRAGGYTF.

The genes are TRBV5-1 and TRBJ2-3; 9 bases match TRBD1. V lost 1 base and J lost 5; bases outside the gene matches: 8. Germline V CDR1 and CDR2: SGHRS, YFSETQ. The CDR3 sequence is 16 residues long. In DNA, the CDR3 is TGCGCCAGCAGCTTGTATCGGACAGGGGTAGGAGATACGCAGTATTTT. This translates into CASSLYRTGVGDTQYF.

This rearrangement joins TRBV19 to TRBJ1-1; possible D gene TRBD1, 5 bases. V was pared by 7 bases and J by 1 base, with 10 bases between. Germline V gene data show CDR1 as LNHDA and CDR2 as SQIVND (reference sequence). The CDR3 contains 13 residues. The CDR3 bases are TGTGCCAGTATTGCTGACAGGAACACTGAAGCTTTCTTT. This encodes CASIADRNTEAFF.

This clone was seen just once. This chain joins TRBV18 and TRBJ2-3; D possibly corresponds to TRBD2 (6 bases). The CDR3 consists of 17 residues. Germline V gene sequence: CDR1 KGHSH, CDR2 LQKENI. V lost 2 bases to trimming and J lost 2 bases, with 17 bases between them. This chain's CDR3 is CASSPAIGLANTDTQYF. The CDR3 DNA follows: TGTGCCAGCTCACCAGCGATTGGGCTAGCGAACACAGATACGCAGTATTTT.

The J gene is TRBJ2-1, the V gene TRBV9, with 10 positions matching TRBD2. The germline V gene encodes CDR1 SGDLS and CDR2 YYNGEE. Losses at the gene ends were 0 bases for V and 9 bases for J; bases not matched to a gene: 9. The CDR3 loop spans 16 amino acids. The CDR3: CASSVDLSGGAGEQFF. CDR3 coding DNA: TGTGCCAGCAGCGTAGACCTAAGCGGGGGGGCGGGTGAGCAGTTCTTC.

This chain joins TRBV15 and TRBJ2-5; TRBD1 aligns across 8 bases. Germline values: CDR1 LNHNV, CDR2 YYDKDF (reference sequence). Unmatched junction bases numbered 3, after V lost 5 bases and J lost 1 base. The CDR3 length is 14 residues. CDR3 residues: CATSPDRAQETQYF. In DNA form, the CDR3 reads TGTGCCACCAGCCCGGACAGGGCCCAAGAGACCCAGTACTTC.

This clone was picked up one time. The chain's CDR3 is CASSPPPGGGYAEQYF. The DNA for the CDR3 is TGTGCCAGCAGCCCCCCGCCGGGCGGGGGTTACGCCGAGCAGTACTTC. V is TRBV13 and J is TRBJ2-7; TRBD2 matches 7 bases. The V gene end was trimmed by 5 bases and the J gene end by 6 bases; junction bases not matched to a gene: 16. CDR3 length: 16 amino acids. Germline loops: CDR1 PRHDT, CDR2 FYEKMQ (reference sequence). The variable domain in full, with the rest retrieved from reference TRBV13 and TRBJ2-7, is AAGVIQSPRHLIKEKRETATLKCYPIPRHDTVYWYQQGPGQDPQFLISFYEKMQSDKGSIPDRFSAQQFSDYHSELNMSSLELGDSALYFCASSPPPGGGYAEQYFGPGTRLTVT.

V and J are TRBV9 and TRBJ2-7; 9 bases align to TRBD1. This CDR3 spans 15 amino acids. Germline V gene sequence: CDR1 SGDLS, CDR2 YYNGEE. J lost 6 bases, V lost 4 bases, and 11 bases had no gene match. CDR3 bases: TGTGCCAGCAGCCCTCAACGGACAGGGGTTTTCGAGCAGTACTTC. It is translated as CASSPQRTGVFEQYF. The full variable domain, in which reference TRBV9 and TRBJ2-7 provide the parts outside the CDR3, is DSGVTQTPKHLITATGQRVTLRCSPRSGDLSVYWYQQSLDQGLQFLIQYYNGEERAKGNILERFSAQQFPDLHSELNLSSLELGDSALYFCASSPQRTGVFEQYFGPGTRLTVT.